The 10 T cell receptor beta chains listed next were all sequenced from one sample in a study of cytomegalovirus exposure and HLA in healthy donors. The protocol was immunoSEQ multiplex PCR, while the TCRdb copy is restricted to in-frame clones and leaves out a portion. The data show 150,000 to 200,000 clones, with about 85% seen just once and about 2% held by the top ten. The sequenced sample consisted of PBMCs. These TCRs come from a man under 40 in good health and CMV-seropositive.

Only a few counts were recorded for this clone. The rearrangement joins TRBV25-1 to TRBJ2-5, with TRBD2 identical over 10 bases. With V trimmed by 4 bases and J by 5 bases, 16 bases remained unmatched. CDR1 MGHDK and CDR2 SYGVNS come from the germline V gene. The CDR3 is 18 residues long. The CDR3 spells CASSGGDSSGGVGETQYF. The CDR3 DNA reads TGTGCCAGCAGTGGGGGGGATTCTAGCGGGGGTGTGGGGGAGACCCAGTACTTC.

The rearrangement uses TRBV12-5 and TRBJ2-7; D perhaps matches TRBD1 (6 bases). The germline gives CDR1 LGHNT, CDR2 FRNRAP. The CDR3 runs to 14 residues. Trimming pared 5 bases from V and 2 bases from J, leaving 13 bases between. CDR3 nucleotides: TGTGCTAGTGGTCCGACGGACAGTACCTACGAGCAGTACTTC. It codes for CASGPTDSTYEQYF.

J is TRBJ2-3 and V is TRBV4-3; 9 positions match TRBD2. Germline CDR1 LGHNA, CDR2 YSLEER. The CDR3 is 18 amino acids. Trimming took 0 bases from V and 6 from J; bases not matched to a gene: 13. The CDR3: CASSQEGSRRGGHDTQYF. The CDR3, as DNA: TGCGCCAGCAGCCAAGAGGGCTCTCGGCGGGGGGGCCATGATACGCAGTATTTT.

This clone was counted only a few times. The chain recombines TRBV6-1 with TRBJ2-7; D remains unclear. The length of the CDR3 is 14 residues. Deletions cut 0 bases from V and 4 bases from J, with 10 bases between. The germline V gene encodes CDR1 MNHNS and CDR2 SASEGT. CDR3 nucleotides: TGTGCCAGCAGTGAAGCGCGAGGATTTTACGAGCAGTACTTC. Encoded protein: CASSEARGFYEQYF.

The chain joins TRBV27 to TRBJ1-6; the match to TRBD1 covers 9 bases. CDR1 MNHEY and CDR2 SMNVEV come from the germline V gene (reference sequence). With V trimmed by 5 bases and J by 5 bases, 13 bases remained unmatched. This CDR3 is built from 18 residues. CDR3 sequence: CASSPRGPGTGNNSPLHF. The CDR3 DNA is TGTGCCAGCAGTCCCCGAGGGCCCGGGACAGGGAATAATTCACCCCTCCACTTT.

V usage is TRBV27 and J usage is TRBJ1-1; possibly TRBD1 for D (6 bases). From germline, CDR1 is MNHEY and CDR2 SMNVEV (reference sequence). The CDR3 contains 13 residues. Trimming left V 2 bases short and J 4 bases short, with 8 bases between. This CDR3 reads CASSLNRATEAFF. Here the CDR3 DNA reads TGTGCCAGCAGTTTAAACAGGGCCACTGAAGCTTTCTTT.

A single count supports this clone. The chain combines TRBV2 with TRBJ2-7; D not resolved. This CDR3 spans 14 amino acids. Trimming cost V 6 bases and J 3 bases, with 15 bases left between them. CDR1 SNHLY and CDR2 FYNNEI come from the germline V gene. CDR3 sequence: CASRAPQEYYEQYF. Here the CDR3 DNA reads TGTGCCAGCAGGGCCCCTCAGGAATACTACGAGCAGTACTTC. The variable domain in full, completed from reference TRBV2 and TRBJ2-7, reads EPEVTQTPSHQVTQMGQEVILRCVPISNHLYFYWYRQILGQKVEFLVSFYNNEISEKSEIFDDQFSVERPDGSNFTLKIRSTKLEDSAMYFCASRAPQEYYEQYFGPGTRLTVT.

The rearrangement uses TRBV10-2 and TRBJ1-1; TRBD1 aligns across 7 bases. The CDR3 spans 15 residues. Germline CDR1 and CDR2: WSHSY and SAAADI. The J segment lost 5 bases and the V segment lost 0 bases, leaving 6 bases of the junction unmatched. In DNA form, the CDR3 reads TGCGCCAGCAGTGAGTCCGAGGGGGCGGGAACTGAAGCTTTCTTT. This gives the protein CASSESEGAGTEAFF.

This clone has only one observation. The chain uses TRBV7-2 and TRBJ1-5, with 10 bases lining up with TRBD1. Germline V lookup: CDR1 SGHTA, CDR2 FQGNSA. Trimming at V came to 5 bases and at J to 6 bases, leaving 7 bases not matched to a gene. This CDR3 is built from 15 residues. CDR3 sequence (DNA): TGTGCCAGCAGCCTGGCCGGACAGGGGGTTCAGCCCCAGCATTTT. Translating gives CASSLAGQGVQPQHF.

This clone was recorded only once. This rearrangement joins TRBV7-8 to TRBJ2-7, with TRBD2 matching over 12 bases. The germline gives CDR1 SGHVS, CDR2 FQNEAQ. This CDR3 comprises 14 residues. V trimming: 3 bases; J trimming: 3 bases; junction bases outside the gene matches: 0. The CDR3 sequence: CASSLTSGGYEQYF. DNA of the CDR3: TGTGCCAGCAGCTTGACTAGCGGGGGCTACGAGCAGTACTTC.